Listed here is a single T cell receptor (beta chain). No antigen is known for it. The data stem from a study of T cell repertoires in cytomegalovirus infection. About the research overall: The authors relied on CMV epitopes, both recently identified HLA-C-restricted and well-studied HLA-B-restricted. Public TCR beta signatures were indicative of both CMV infection and a matching HLA type.

From the reads, TCRdb called clonotypes with MiXCR, one entry per CDR3 protein. The repertoire has about 57,000 distinct CDR3 sequences, 20% of them found once; the top ten carry more than 65%. Trimming at V came to 4 bases and at J to 0 bases, leaving 5 bases not matched to a gene. This CDR3 has 15 residues. From germline, CDR1 is MGHRA and CDR2 YSYEKL. Study-wide points: Carriers of CMV and the relevant HLA type were discriminated by public TCR beta frequency.

The sample here was CD8+ T cells from cultured PBMCs, taken from culture after CMV antigen stimulation. This sequence was found in a human donor in good health (CMV status not recorded). Some clones in this sample may be carry-over from other donors' samples. The V gene is TRBV4-1, the J gene TRBJ2-7; 8 positions match TRBD1. The CDR3 bases are TGCGCCAGCAGCCTTATGGGACAGGCCTCCTACGAGCAGTACTTC. This encodes CASSLMGQASYEQYF.